Listed below are T cell receptor beta chains from one sample, sequenced in a study of shared clonotypes between healthy human individuals. Repertoires were generated with immunoSEQ multiplex PCR, while TCRdb's copy carries only in-frame clones and drops some. The sample yields 550,000 to 750,000 clones, around 90% seen once. The sequencing sample was made of naive CD8+ T cells sorted from blood. Every receptor here comes from a man aged 25 to 40 in good health. CDR3s include the opening cysteine and the closing phenylalanine or tryptophan. Fields, in order: J gene, V gene, D gene, clone size, CDR3 DNA, CDR3 protein. The D gene is left open where the match is weak. Clone size, where shown, is once, few, many, or a class for clones that have expanded.

J gene: TRBJ2-7; V gene: TRBV11-2; D gene: TRBD2; clone size: .; CDR3 DNA: TGTGCCAGCAGCGGACTAGCTTCCGAACAGTACTTC; CDR3 protein: CASSGLASEQYF
J gene: TRBJ2-7; V gene: TRBV11-2; D gene: .; clone size: .; CDR3 DNA: TGTGCCAGCAGCTTACTCGAGCAGTACTTC; CDR3 protein: CASSLLEQYF
J gene: TRBJ2-7; V gene: TRBV6-5; D gene: .; clone size: .; CDR3 DNA: TGTGCCAGCAGTGTCGGACCATACTACGAGCAGTACTTC; CDR3 protein: CASSVGPYYEQYF
J gene: TRBJ2-3; V gene: TRBV19; D gene: TRBD2; clone size: .; CDR3 DNA: TGTGCCAGTAGTGTGCTAGCGGACAACACAGATACGCAGTATTTT; CDR3 protein: CASSVLADNTDTQYF
J gene: TRBJ2-1; V gene: TRBV6-5; D gene: .; clone size: .; CDR3 DNA: TGTGCCAGCAGTTACAAGCGGAACTACAATGAGCAGTTCTTC; CDR3 protein: CASSYKRNYNEQFF
J gene: TRBJ2-1; V gene: TRBV7-9; D gene: TRBD2; clone size: .; CDR3 DNA: TGTGCCAGCAGCTTAGTAACTAGCGTTGAGCAGTTCTTC; CDR3 protein: CASSLVTSVEQFF
J gene: TRBJ2-3; V gene: TRBV4-1; D gene: .; clone size: once; CDR3 DNA: TGCGCCAGCAGCCAATGGATCAGGGCCACAGATACGCAGTATTTT; CDR3 protein: CASSQWIRATDTQYF
J gene: TRBJ2-1; V gene: TRBV29-1; D gene: TRBD2; clone size: .; CDR3 DNA: TGCAGCAGCACCACTCCGGGAGGGAACTACAATGAGCAGTTCTTC; CDR3 protein: CSSTTPGGNYNEQFF
J gene: TRBJ1-1; V gene: TRBV5-5; D gene: .; clone size: .; CDR3 DNA: TGTGCCAGCAGCTTGGAGTGGGGCCAGCTGAACACTGAAGCTTTCTTT; CDR3 protein: CASSLEWGQLNTEAFF
J gene: TRBJ2-5; V gene: TRBV7-9; D gene: .; clone size: once; CDR3 DNA: TGTGCCAGCAGCTTTGAGACCCAGTACTTC; CDR3 protein: CASSFETQYF
J gene: TRBJ2-3; V gene: TRBV11-2; D gene: .; clone size: .; CDR3 DNA: TGTGCCAGCAGCTTAGTGGAGGATACGCAGTATTTT; CDR3 protein: CASSLVEDTQYF
J gene: TRBJ2-3; V gene: TRBV9; D gene: TRBD1; clone size: many; CDR3 DNA: TGTGCCAGCAGCCCCCGTTTCGGCCAGGGGGCAGATACGCAGTATTTT; CDR3 protein: CASSPRFGQGADTQYF
J gene: TRBJ2-2; V gene: TRBV9; D gene: TRBD1; clone size: .; CDR3 DNA: TGTGCCAGCAGCGGAGGGGGCAGGTTCAGCGCGAACACCGGGGAGCTGTTTTTT; CDR3 protein: CASSGGGRFSANTGELFF
J gene: TRBJ1-1; V gene: TRBV19; D gene: .; clone size: .; CDR3 DNA: TGTGCCAGTATTTTGGTTTATGGGAGAACAGGGAACACTGAAGCTTTCTTT; CDR3 protein: CASILVYGRTGNTEAFF
J gene: TRBJ1-5; V gene: TRBV15; D gene: .; clone size: .; CDR3 DNA: TGTGCCACCAGCGTTAGAGGATATAGCAATCAGCCCCAGCATTTT; CDR3 protein: CATSVRGYSNQPQHF
J gene: TRBJ1-4; V gene: TRBV5-1; D gene: .; clone size: once; CDR3 DNA: TGCGCCAGCTCGGGACCGCGTAATGAAAAACTGTTTTTT; CDR3 protein: CASSGPRNEKLFF
J gene: TRBJ2-5; V gene: TRBV5-6; D gene: .; clone size: .; CDR3 DNA: TGTGCCAGCAGCTTGCTTCCGGATGAGACCCAGTACTTC; CDR3 protein: CASSLLPDETQYF
J gene: TRBJ1-1; V gene: TRBV10-3; D gene: .; clone size: .; CDR3 DNA: TGTGCCATCAGTGAGAACGTGGGGGGGTACACTGAAGCTTTCTTT; CDR3 protein: CAISENVGGYTEAFF
J gene: TRBJ2-7; V gene: TRBV27; D gene: TRBD1; clone size: .; CDR3 DNA: TGTGCCAGCAGTTTATCGGGGACAGGGGTACACGAGCAGTACTTC; CDR3 protein: CASSLSGTGVHEQYF
J gene: TRBJ2-3; V gene: TRBV28; D gene: .; clone size: .; CDR3 DNA: TGTGCCAGCAGTTTACGCACAGATACGCAGTATTTT; CDR3 protein: CASSLRTDTQYF
J gene: TRBJ1-5; V gene: TRBV4-1; D gene: TRBD1; clone size: few; CDR3 DNA: TGCGCCAGCAGCCAACTGGGGACAGGGGACGGTCAGCCCCAGCATTTT; CDR3 protein: CASSQLGTGDGQPQHF
J gene: TRBJ2-7; V gene: TRBV4-1; D gene: TRBD1; clone size: .; CDR3 DNA: TGCGCCAGCAGCCAAGGCCGGGACAGGTCAACCTACGAGCAGTACTTC; CDR3 protein: CASSQGRDRSTYEQYF
J gene: TRBJ2-4; V gene: TRBV18; D gene: .; clone size: .; CDR3 DNA: TGTGCCAGCTCAGCCTTGGACTTGGGAGCCAAAAACATTCAGTACTTC; CDR3 protein: CASSALDLGAKNIQYF
J gene: TRBJ1-2; V gene: TRBV6-5; D gene: .; clone size: few; CDR3 DNA: TGTGCCAGCAGTTACTCTGGACCGATGTATGGCTACACCTTC; CDR3 protein: CASSYSGPMYGYTF
J gene: TRBJ2-5; V gene: TRBV7-8; D gene: .; clone size: .; CDR3 DNA: TGTGCCAGCAGCCCCCCGAATGGAGGGAGAGAGACCCAGTACTTC; CDR3 protein: CASSPPNGGRETQYF
J gene: TRBJ1-1; V gene: TRBV27; D gene: .; clone size: .; CDR3 DNA: TGTGCCAGCAGTTTACAGGCTTTGGGGGGAGCAACTGAAGCTTTCTTT; CDR3 protein: CASSLQALGGATEAFF
J gene: TRBJ1-2; V gene: TRBV10-1; D gene: .; clone size: .; CDR3 DNA: TGCGCCAGCAGTGAGGGACGGAACTATGGCTACACCTTC; CDR3 protein: CASSEGRNYGYTF
J gene: TRBJ2-7; V gene: TRBV28; D gene: TRBD2; clone size: .; CDR3 DNA: TGTGCCAGCAGTTTACCCCGACTAGCGGGATATAGCTACGAGCAGTACTTC; CDR3 protein: CASSLPRLAGYSYEQYF
J gene: TRBJ2-7; V gene: TRBV7-6; D gene: TRBD2; clone size: .; CDR3 DNA: TGTGCCAGCAGCTTAGAGGCTAGCGGGGGCTCCTACGAGCAGTACTTC; CDR3 protein: CASSLEASGGSYEQYF
J gene: TRBJ2-2; V gene: TRBV9; D gene: TRBD1; clone size: .; CDR3 DNA: TGTGCCAGCAGCGCTTCCCAGACAGGGTTTTTTACCGGGGAGCTGTTTTTT; CDR3 protein: CASSASQTGFFTGELFF
J gene: TRBJ2-1; V gene: TRBV27; D gene: .; clone size: .; CDR3 DNA: TGTGCCAGCAGTTCGGGGGGCACCTACAATGAGCAGTTCTTC; CDR3 protein: CASSSGGTYNEQFF
J gene: TRBJ2-2; V gene: TRBV27; D gene: TRBD2; clone size: .; CDR3 DNA: TGTGCCAGCAGTTTACTAGCGGGTCCCACCGGGGAGCTGTTTTTT; CDR3 protein: CASSLLAGPTGELFF